Listed here are 5 T cell receptor beta chains from one sample, sequenced in a study of CD4 T cells in relation to SARS-CoV-2 and coronaviruses. Clones were read by immunoSEQ multiplex PCR, and TCRdb kept only the in-frame ones, dropping some. The sample yields around 32,000 clones, over 60% seen once. Their antigens remain unidentified. The unexposed donors gave CD4+ T cells in about 2011-2019, prior to COVID-19. After about 10 days of culture, CD4+ T cells were isolated. Input material: CD4+ T cells from PBMCs, cultured in vitro. Receptor source: a human donor in good health.

The rearrangement joins TRBV3-1 (or the pseudogene TRBV3-2) to TRBJ2-7; TRBD2 aligns across 13 bases. Germline CDR1 is LGHDT and CDR2 is YNNKEL (reference sequence). The CDR3 loop spans 20 amino acids. Unmatched junction bases numbered 18, after V lost 4 bases and J lost 3 bases. CDR3 bases: TGTGCCAGCAGCCCCCGGAGCATTCCGGGACTAGCGGGGAGTGTCTACGAGCAGTACTTC. This translates into CASSPRSIPGLAGSVYEQYF.

The genes are TRBV19 and TRBJ1-5, with D possibly matching TRBD1 (6 bases). Trimming took off 6 bases at V and 0 bases at J, with 9 bases between the two ends. CDR3 size: 14 residues. The germline V gene has CDR1 LNHDA and CDR2 SQIVND (reference sequence). The CDR3 is CASRQGYSNQPQHF. CDR3 bases: TGTGCCAGTAGACAGGGTTATAGCAATCAGCCCCAGCATTTT.

The chain uses TRBV25-1 and TRBJ1-3, with 9 bases identical to TRBD1. V shed 4 bases and J 1 base; nucleotides not matched to a gene: 2. CDR1 and CDR2 (germline): MGHDK, SYGVNS. The CDR3 length is 15 residues. The CDR3 sequence is CASSGGTGSGNTIYF. Here the CDR3 DNA reads TGTGCCAGCAGTGGCGGGACAGGGTCTGGAAACACCATATATTTT.

V and J are TRBV11-2 and TRBJ2-2; tentatively, D is TRBD2 (6 bases). The CDR3 has 16 amino acids. Looked up from germline, CDR1 is SGHAT and CDR2 is FQNNGV. The germline V and J ends were trimmed by 7 bases and 4 bases, with 19 bases remaining between them. The CDR3 coding sequence is TGTGCCAGCACCCCATTATGGAGGGTGGGCACCGGGGAGCTGTTTTTT. This gives the protein CASTPLWRVGTGELFF.

V gene TRBV7-8 combines with J gene TRBJ2-5, with TRBD2 matching 8 bases. The CDR3 has 15 amino acids. Germline CDR1 reads SGHVS; CDR2 reads FQNEAQ. V lost 1 base, J lost 4 bases, and 5 bases stayed unmatched. In DNA, the CDR3 is TGTGCCAGCAGCTTAGAGGTAGCGGGACCAGAGACCCAGTACTTC. This encodes CASSLEVAGPETQYF.